The rows below give T cell receptor beta chains drawn from one sample of a study of CD8 T cells in Susac syndrome. TCRdb fed the immunoSEQ multiplex PCR reads into MiXCR, producing one record per CDR3 protein. The sample includes about 73,000 distinct CDR3 sequences, over 85% of them seen just once. Sequencing input: CD8+ T cells from PBMCs. These receptors all come from a human donor with multiple sclerosis. Each CDR3 is given with its conserved first and last residue. D genes are given only for firm matches.

v_call	j_call	d_call	cdr3_length	cdr3_aa
TRBV7-9	TRBJ1-1	.	14	CASSPKTRVTEAFF
TRBV12-3/TRBV12-4	TRBJ2-2	TRBD2	13	CASREENTGELFF
TRBV29-1	TRBJ2-7	TRBD2	13	CSAMLAEGYEQYF
TRBV14	TRBJ1-2	.	10	CATDKAGYTF
TRBV5-6	TRBJ1-1	.	11	CASSLGSEAFF
TRBV15	TRBJ1-3	.	15	CATSRDKYSGNTIYF
TRBV19	TRBJ1-2	.	13	CASSIDPTHGYTF
TRBV6-5	TRBJ1-5	.	16	CASSYSGDLSNQPQHF
TRBV10-2	TRBJ2-5	.	13	CASSEREQETQYF
TRBV28	TRBJ2-7	.	14	CASSLGRGPYEQYF
TRBV20-1	TRBJ2-7	.	14	CSARDRASLYEQYF
TRBV3-1	TRBJ2-1	TRBD2	17	CASSQDPGGGASNEQFF
TRBV30	TRBJ2-7	TRBD1	13	CAWSAGQGNEQYF
TRBV5-4	TRBJ2-1	TRBD2	16	CASSIRRLAARSEQFF
TRBV29-1	TRBJ2-7	.	13	CSVDQSDGYEQYF
TRBV19	TRBJ2-5	TRBD1	15	CASSTSGQGRETQYF
TRBV6-6	TRBJ2-5	.	13	CASSTWTEETQYF
TRBV25-1	TRBJ2-1	TRBD2	15	CASSDPGLASDEQFF
TRBV29-1	TRBJ1-1	TRBD1	12	CSVGQVNTEAFF
TRBV6-2/TRBV6-3	TRBJ2-2	.	14	CASSYASPTGELFF
TRBV23-1	TRBJ1-6	.	16	CASSPPGPRRDSPLHF
TRBV5-4	TRBJ2-1	TRBD2	15	CASSYSGREHNEQFF